This TCR beta chain stems from a study of cytomegalovirus exposure and HLA in healthy donors. Points from the study as a whole: Listed as cytomegalovirus-associated were more than 150 TCR beta chains. Across donors, most TCRs were seen rarely, yet some public ones were widespread.

With 60 Vbeta and 13 Jbeta primers, the PCR was carried out. Here immunoSEQ multiplex PCR was the method, and the copy in TCRdb shows in-frame clones only, minus some. This sample has about 93,000 clones, with around 78% found just once. As for this clone: Its antigen is as yet unknown.

With 9 bases clipped from V and 4 bases from J, the junction kept 11 bases outside the gene matches. The CDR3 totals 15 residues. Germline CDR1 and CDR2: LNHDA and SQIVND (reference sequence). The sequence derives from a man younger than 40 in good health and CMV-seronegative. This chain connects TRBV19 to TRBJ2-2; 7 nucleotides match TRBD1. The material sequenced was PBMCs. The DNA for the CDR3 is TGTGCCAGCACAATTACAGGGGTGGGCACCGGGGAGCTGTTTTTT. Encoded protein: CASTITGVGTGELFF.